The clone carrying this T cell receptor (beta chain) was detected ten times or more. Its antigen is still unknown. The sample is drawn from a study of T cell repertoires in cytomegalovirus infection. Overall study context: Both CMV infection and a matching HLA type were indicated by public TCR beta signatures.

TCRdb recomputed calls from the reads with MiXCR, one row per CDR3 protein. Among under 350,000 distinct CDR3 sequences listed, 9% to 9.5% were seen once. Study outcomes and limitations: Dominating the ex vivo response were TCR beta clonotypes that were CMV-specific and HLA-C-restricted.

CDR3 length: 13 amino acids. V was clipped by 6 bases and J by 2 bases, with 9 bases between them. Sequenced: PBMCs. V and J are TRBV12-3 or TRBV12-4 and TRBJ2-3; D unclear. The sequence derives from a human donor in good health (CMV status not recorded). Some clones in this sample may be carry-over from other donors' samples. As DNA, the CDR3 is TGTGCCAGCAGCTTGGATTACACAGATACGCAGTATTTT. It yields the protein CASSLDYTDTQYF.